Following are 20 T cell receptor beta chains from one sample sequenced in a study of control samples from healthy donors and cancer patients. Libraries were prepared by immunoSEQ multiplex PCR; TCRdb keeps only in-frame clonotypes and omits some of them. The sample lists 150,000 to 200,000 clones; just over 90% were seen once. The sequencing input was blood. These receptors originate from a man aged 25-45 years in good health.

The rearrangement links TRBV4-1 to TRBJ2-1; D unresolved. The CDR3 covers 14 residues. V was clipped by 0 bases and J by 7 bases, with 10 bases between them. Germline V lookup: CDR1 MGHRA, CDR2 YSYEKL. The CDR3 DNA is TGCGCCAGCAGCCAAGATTACACTATTAATGAGCAGTTCTTC. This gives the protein CASSQDYTINEQFF.

DNA for the CDR3: TGTGCCAGCACCTCGGGATCGCGGTCTCCTTCACAGGGATCTGGGGCCAACGTCCTGACTTTC. It is translated as CASTSGSRSPSQGSGANVLTF. V and J are TRBV9 and TRBJ2-6; possibly TRBD1 for D (6 bases). Looked up from germline, CDR1 is SGDLS and CDR2 is YYNGEE. V was trimmed by 6 bases and J by 1 base, leaving 29 bases between them. This CDR3 is built from 21 residues.

CDR3 in DNA: TGCAGCGTTGGGAACGGCGGGGGGGAGCAGTACTTC. As protein: CSVGNGGGEQYF. This chain uses TRBV29-1 with TRBJ2-7; 8 positions agree with TRBD2. V dropped 4 bases and J dropped 7; count of bases not matched to a gene: 6. The CDR3 covers 12 residues. In germline, CDR1 is SQVTM, CDR2 ANQGSEA.

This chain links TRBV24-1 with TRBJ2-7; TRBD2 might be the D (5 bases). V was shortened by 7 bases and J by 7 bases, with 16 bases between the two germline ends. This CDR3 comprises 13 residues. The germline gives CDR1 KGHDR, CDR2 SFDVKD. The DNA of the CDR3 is TGTGCCACCAGAGAGGGTCCGGGCGGAGAGCAGTACTTC. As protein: CATREGPGGEQYF.

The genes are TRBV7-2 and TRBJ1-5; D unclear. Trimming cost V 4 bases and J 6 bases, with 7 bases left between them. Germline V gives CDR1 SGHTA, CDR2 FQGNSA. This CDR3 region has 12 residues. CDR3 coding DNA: TGTGCCAGCAGCTCCGCGGGTCAGCCCCAGCATTTT. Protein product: CASSSAGQPQHF.

The chain's CDR3 is CASRRLGGGNQPQHF. The CDR3 nucleotides are TGTGCCAGCAGGCGACTCGGCGGTGGCAATCAGCCCCAGCATTTT. The V call is TRBV27, the J call TRBJ1-5; D gene unclear. Looked up from germline, CDR1 is MNHEY and CDR2 is SMNVEV (reference sequence). The CDR3 runs to 15 residues. Trimming removed 6 bases at V and 2 bases at J, with 14 bases between.

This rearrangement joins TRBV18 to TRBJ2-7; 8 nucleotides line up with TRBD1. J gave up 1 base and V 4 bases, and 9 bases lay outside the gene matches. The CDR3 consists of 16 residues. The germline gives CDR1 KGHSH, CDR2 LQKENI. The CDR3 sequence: CASSQLGGTGSYEQYF. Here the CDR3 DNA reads TGTGCCAGCTCACAACTAGGAGGGACAGGTTCCTACGAGCAGTACTTC. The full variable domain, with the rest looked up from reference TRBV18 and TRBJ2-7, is NAGVMQNPRHLVRRRGQEARLRCSPMKGHSHVYWYRQLPEEGLKFMVYLQKENIIDESGMPKERFSAEFPKEGPSILRIQQVVRGDSAAYFCASSQLGGTGSYEQYFGPGTRLTVT.

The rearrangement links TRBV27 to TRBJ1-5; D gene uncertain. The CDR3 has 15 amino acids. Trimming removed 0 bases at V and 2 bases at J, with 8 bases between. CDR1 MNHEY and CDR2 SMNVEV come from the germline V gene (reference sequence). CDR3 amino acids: CASSLSGDRNQPQHF. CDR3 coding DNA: TGTGCCAGCAGTTTATCCGGGGATCGCAATCAGCCCCAGCATTTT.

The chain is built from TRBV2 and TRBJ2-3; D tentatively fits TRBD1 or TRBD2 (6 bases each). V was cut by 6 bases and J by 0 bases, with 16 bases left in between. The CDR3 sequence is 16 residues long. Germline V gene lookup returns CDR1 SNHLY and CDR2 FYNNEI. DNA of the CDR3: TGTGCCAGCAGCCAAAGTTGGGGGGCGAGCACAGATACGCAGTATTTT. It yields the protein CASSQSWGASTDTQYF.

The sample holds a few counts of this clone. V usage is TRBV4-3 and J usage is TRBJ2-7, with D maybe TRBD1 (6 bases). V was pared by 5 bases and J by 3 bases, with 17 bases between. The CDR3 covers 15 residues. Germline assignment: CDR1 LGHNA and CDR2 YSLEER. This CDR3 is CASSALRDTLYEQYF. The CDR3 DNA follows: TGCGCCAGCAGCGCCCTCCGGGACACTCTCTACGAGCAGTACTTC.

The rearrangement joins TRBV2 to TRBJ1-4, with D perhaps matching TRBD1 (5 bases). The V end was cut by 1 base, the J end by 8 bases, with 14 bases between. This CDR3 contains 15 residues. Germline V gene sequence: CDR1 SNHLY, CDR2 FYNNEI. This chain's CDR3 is CASSEVGGGGEKLFF. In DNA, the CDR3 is TGTGCCAGCAGTGAAGTCGGGGGAGGAGGAGAAAAACTGTTTTTT.

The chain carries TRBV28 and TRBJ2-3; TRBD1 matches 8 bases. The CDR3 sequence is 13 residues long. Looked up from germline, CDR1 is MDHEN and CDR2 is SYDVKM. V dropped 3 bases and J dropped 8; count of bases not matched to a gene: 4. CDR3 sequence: CASSFSTGGTQYF. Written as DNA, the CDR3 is TGTGCCAGCAGTTTTTCCACAGGGGGTACGCAGTATTTT. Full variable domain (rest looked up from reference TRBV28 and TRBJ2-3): DVKVTQSSRYLVKRTGEKVFLECVQDMDHENMFWYRQDPGLGLRLIYFSYDVKMKEKGDIPEGYSVSREKKERFSLILESASTNQTSMYLCASSFSTGGTQYFGPGTRLTVL.

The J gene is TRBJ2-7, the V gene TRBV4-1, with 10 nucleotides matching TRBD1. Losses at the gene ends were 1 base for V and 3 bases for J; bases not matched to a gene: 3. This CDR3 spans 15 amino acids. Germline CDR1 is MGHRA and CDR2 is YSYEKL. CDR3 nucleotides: TGCGCCAGCAGCCAAGGCGGGGACAGGGGCTACGAGCAGTACTTC. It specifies CASSQGGDRGYEQYF.

The CDR3 reads CASSFSDRVRSPLHF. The CDR3 DNA sequence: TGTGCCAGCAGTTTCTCGGACAGGGTACGATCACCCCTCCACTTT. The chain couples TRBV28 to TRBJ1-6; TRBD1 agrees at 8 bases. V dropped 3 bases and J dropped 10; count of bases not matched to a gene: 8. Germline values: CDR1 MDHEN, CDR2 SYDVKM. CDR3 length: 15 amino acids.

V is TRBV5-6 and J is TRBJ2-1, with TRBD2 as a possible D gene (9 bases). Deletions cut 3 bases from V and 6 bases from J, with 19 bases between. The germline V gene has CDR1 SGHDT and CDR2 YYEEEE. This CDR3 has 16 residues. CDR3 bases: TGTGCCAGCAGCTCTGGGACAGGACTAGCGAGCAATGAGCAGTTCTTC. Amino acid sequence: CASSSGTGLASNEQFF.

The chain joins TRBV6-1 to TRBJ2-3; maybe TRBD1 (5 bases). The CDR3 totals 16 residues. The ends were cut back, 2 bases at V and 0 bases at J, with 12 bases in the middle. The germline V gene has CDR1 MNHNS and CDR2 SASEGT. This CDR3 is CASSEWTRISTDTQYF. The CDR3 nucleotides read TGTGCCAGCAGTGAATGGACACGAATTAGCACAGATACGCAGTATTTT.

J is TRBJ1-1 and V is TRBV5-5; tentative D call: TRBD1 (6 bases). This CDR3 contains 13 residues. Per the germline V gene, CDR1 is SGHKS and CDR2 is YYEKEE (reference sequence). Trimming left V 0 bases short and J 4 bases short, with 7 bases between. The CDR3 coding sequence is TGTGCCAGCAGCTTGGCAGGGGCCACTGAAGCTTTCTTT. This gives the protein CASSLAGATEAFF.

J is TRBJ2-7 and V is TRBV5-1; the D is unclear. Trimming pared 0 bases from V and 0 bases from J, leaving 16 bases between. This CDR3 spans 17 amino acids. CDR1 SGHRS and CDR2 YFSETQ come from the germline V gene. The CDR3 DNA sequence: TGCGCCAGCAGCTTGGATATCGACACCATAACCTCCTACGAGCAGTACTTC. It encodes CASSLDIDTITSYEQYF.

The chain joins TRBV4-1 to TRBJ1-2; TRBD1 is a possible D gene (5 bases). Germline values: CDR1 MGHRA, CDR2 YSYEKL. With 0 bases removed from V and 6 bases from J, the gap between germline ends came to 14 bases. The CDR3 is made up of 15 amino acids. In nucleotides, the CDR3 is TGCGCCAGCAGCCAAGATAGAACGGGGACCGATGGCTACACCTTC. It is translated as CASSQDRTGTDGYTF.

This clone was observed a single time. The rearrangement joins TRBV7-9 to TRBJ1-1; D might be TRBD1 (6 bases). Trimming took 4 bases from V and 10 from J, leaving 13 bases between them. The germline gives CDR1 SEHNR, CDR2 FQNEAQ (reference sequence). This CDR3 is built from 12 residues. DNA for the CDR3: TGTGCCAGCAGCTCTGGGGGCAGTGGAGCTTTCTTT. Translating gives CASSSGGSGAFF.